One sample yielded the 17 T cell receptor beta chains listed below, sequenced in a study of blood T cells in healthy people across ages. Then a second PCR, running roughly 7 to 11 cycles, was carried out with a sample-barcoded 5' primer and a J-beta primer mix. TCRdb reprocessed the 5' RACE reads with MiXCR, giving one entry per CDR3 protein. Among hundreds of thousands of distinct CDR3 sequences, about 30% were seen once, and the ten largest hold approximately 14%. Sequenced sample: blood. The source is a woman older than 75 in good health.

The rearrangement links TRBV3-1 to TRBJ1-1; D remains ambiguous. V was trimmed by 3 bases and J by 13 bases, leaving 15 bases between them. Germline V gives CDR1 LGHDT, CDR2 YNNKEL (reference sequence). This CDR3 is 12 amino acids long. DNA for the CDR3: TGTGCCAGCAGCCAGGGCTGGGTTGAAAATTTCTTT. It encodes CASSQGWVENFF. Looking up the rest from reference TRBV3-1 and TRBJ1-1 gives the full variable domain: DTAVSQTPKYLVTQMGNDKSIKCEQNLGHDTMYWYKQDSKKFLKIMFSYNNKELIINETVPNRFSPKSPDKAHLNLHINSLELGDSAVYFCASSQGWVENFFGQGTRLTVV.

This clonotype occurred a few times. The junction departs from the called germline gene at one end, perhaps through a read error. CDR3 nucleotides: TGTGCCAGCGGCTTAGAGGAGAGGACGGGGGTCGGCAATGAGCAGTTCTTC. It specifies CASGLEERTGVGNEQFF. This sequence joins TRBV7-9 and TRBJ2-1; D might be TRBD2 (6 bases). The CDR3 has 17 residues. Germline CDR1 and CDR2: SEHNR and FQNEAQ (reference sequence).

The chain joins TRBV7-9 to TRBJ2-5; TRBD1 might be the D (5 bases). The CDR3 totals 17 residues. V shed 4 bases and J shed 2 bases, with 20 bases lying between them. Germline values: CDR1 SEHNR, CDR2 FQNEAQ (reference sequence). CDR3 nucleotides: TGTGCCAGCAGCTCGTGGGGCCTCGGGCCTGATCAAGAGACCCAGTACTTC. Protein sequence: CASSSWGLGPDQETQYF.

The chain has TRBV29-1 and TRBJ1-1, with D maybe TRBD1 (5 bases). The V gene's germline CDR1 is SQVTM and CDR2 ANQGSEA. Trimming shortened V by 7 bases and J by 3 bases, and 12 bases separated the two germline ends. CDR3 length equals 12 residues. The CDR3 reads CSGETGDTEAFF. CDR3 in DNA: TGCAGCGGCGAAACAGGTGACACTGAAGCTTTCTTT.

This clonotype was recorded at least ten times. J is TRBJ2-3 and V is TRBV5-1; D call uncertain. V gave up 3 bases and J gave up 2 bases, with 10 bases separating them. Germline loops: CDR1 SGHRS, CDR2 YFSETQ. The CDR3 sequence is 14 residues long. The CDR3 DNA reads as TGCGCCAGCAGCTCCATACAGAACACAGATACGCAGTATTTT. Protein sequence: CASSSIQNTDTQYF.

This clonotype showed up many times. The CDR3 is CASSRFWARVQNEQFF. The CDR3 DNA reads as TGTGCCAGCAGCAGGTTCTGGGCAAGGGTACAAAATGAGCAGTTCTTC. The chain employs TRBV21-1 and TRBJ2-1. TRBV21-1 is annotated as a pseudogene. CDR3 length: 16 residues.

This clonotype has just a few counts. This chain joins TRBV6-2 or TRBV6-3 and TRBJ1-5; 8 bases agree with TRBD1. V lost 6 bases, J lost 7 bases, and 5 bases stayed unmatched. CDR3 length: 13 residues. CDR1 and CDR2 (germline): MNHEY, SVGEGT. CDR3 sequence: CASRDRVEQPQHF. The CDR3 nucleotides are TGTGCCAGCAGGGACAGGGTAGAGCAGCCCCAGCATTTT.

About this clonotype: It may be a read error: a sequence one base away is much more abundant. V usage is TRBV5-1 and J usage is TRBJ2-2; D gene uncertain. This CDR3 spans 15 amino acids. Germline V gene data show CDR1 as SGHRS and CDR2 as YFSETQ. The CDR3 here is CASGLDHRNTGELFF. CDR3 DNA sequence: TGCGCCAGCGGCTTGGATCACAGAAACACCGGGGAGCTGTTTTTT.

This clonotype was picked up many times. The gene calls are TRBV15 and TRBJ2-3; the match to TRBD2 covers 8 bases. J lost 5 bases, V lost 0 bases, and 7 bases had no gene match. This CDR3 spans 16 amino acids. From germline, CDR1 is LNHNV and CDR2 YYDKDF (reference sequence). DNA for the CDR3: TGTGCCACCAGCAGAGAGCAGCGGGGGAACCTAGATACGCAGTATTTT. Amino acid sequence: CATSREQRGNLDTQYF.

This sequence joins TRBV9 and TRBJ2-2, with TRBD1 as a possible D gene (6 bases). Germline lookup yields CDR1 SGDLS and CDR2 YYNGEE. This CDR3 has 14 amino acids. V shed 4 bases and J shed 7 bases, with 14 bases lying between them. CDR3 protein: CASSQEQGDGELFF. CDR3 bases: TGTGCCAGCAGCCAGGAACAGGGTGACGGGGAGCTGTTTTTT.

In this sample, this clonotype turned up many times. V gene TRBV7-9 combines with J gene TRBJ2-3; D may be TRBD2 (6 bases). The V end was cut by 5 bases, the J end by 5 bases, with 14 bases between. Per germline, CDR1 SEHNR and CDR2 FQNEAQ (reference sequence). The CDR3 is made up of 14 amino acids. CDR3 sequence reads: CASSEGLAKDTQYF. DNA for the CDR3: TGTGCCAGCAGCGAGGGTCTAGCGAAAGATACGCAGTATTTT. Full variable domain (rest looked up from reference TRBV7-9 and TRBJ2-3): DTGVSQNPRHKITKRGQNVTFRCDPISEHNRLYWYRQTLGQGPEFLTYFQNEAQLEKSRLLSDRFSAERPKGSFSTLEIQRTEQGDSAMYLCASSEGLAKDTQYFGPGTRLTVL.

There are a few counts of this clonotype. A much larger clone lies one base from this, so it may be a read error. This chain connects TRBV5-1 to TRBJ2-1; possibly TRBD1 for D (6 bases). The CDR3 consists of 15 residues. Trimming shortened V by 2 bases and J by 4 bases, and 13 bases separated the two germline ends. Germline loops: CDR1 SGHRS, CDR2 YFSETQ. The CDR3 spells CASSLTGTMYNEQFF. In DNA, the CDR3 is TGCGCCAGCAGCTTAACCGGGACAATGTACAATGAGCAGTTCTTC.

The CDR3 here is CAWSGSTTDEKLFF. The CDR3 coding sequence is TGTGCCTGGAGTGGGAGTACAACGGATGAAAAACTGTTTTTT. The genes are TRBV30 and TRBJ1-4; no clear D gene. V shed 1 base and J shed 6 bases, with 12 bases lying between them. Looked up from germline, CDR1 is GTSNPN and CDR2 is SVGIG (reference sequence). The CDR3 is 14 residues long.

This clonotype has just a few counts. The CDR3 bases are TGTGCCAGCAGTGCCTTCCCCTCCTCTGGAAACACCATATATTTT. The encoded protein is CASSAFPSSGNTIYF. V is TRBV6-5 and J is TRBJ1-3; D remains unclear. With 5 bases removed from V and 0 bases from J, the gap between germline ends came to 11 bases. The germline gives CDR1 MNHEY, CDR2 SVGAGI. This CDR3 contains 15 residues.

This clonotype was seen many times. V usage is TRBV6-2 or TRBV6-3 and J usage is TRBJ1-2; D call uncertain. Germline-derived CDR1 and CDR2 are MNHEY and SVGEGT. This CDR3 spans 11 amino acids. The V gene lost 3 bases and the J gene lost 8 bases, with 7 bases spanning the gap. The DNA of the CDR3 is TGTGCCAGCAGTTATGGAAACGGCTACACCTTC. Protein: CASSYGNGYTF.

Concerning this clonotype itself: A read error is possible here, since a much larger clone lies one base away. The chain is built from TRBV29-1 and TRBJ2-5; 7 bases align to TRBD2. J was trimmed by 11 bases and V by 6 bases; bases with no gene match: 21. Germline CDR1 SQVTM, CDR2 ANQGSEA. The CDR3 runs 15 residues. CDR3 nucleotide sequence: TGCAGCGTCCCCCTGGGCGCGGGGGAAGAGAATGAGCAGTACTTC. Amino acids: CSVPLGAGEENEQYF.

This chain links TRBV7-6 with TRBJ2-1; TRBD2 matches 14 bases. Germline CDR1 SGHVS, CDR2 FNYEAQ. This CDR3 is built from 17 residues. Trimming at V came to 5 bases and at J to 3 bases, leaving 6 bases not matched to a gene. In nucleotides, the CDR3 is TGTGCCAGCAGCGCCAGACTAGCGGGAGGGAACTACAATGAGCAGTTCTTC. It codes for CASSARLAGGNYNEQFF. The full variable domain, in which reference TRBV7-6 and TRBJ2-1 provide the parts outside the CDR3, is GAGVSQSPRYKVTKRGQDVALRCDPISGHVSLYWYRQALGQGPEFLTYFNYEAQQDKSGLPNDRFSAERPEGSISTLTIQRTEQRDSAMYRCASSARLAGGNYNEQFFGPGTRLTVL.